The next 3 T cell receptor beta chains were all read from a single sample in a study of shared clonotypes between healthy human individuals. Profiled with immunoSEQ multiplex PCR; TCRdb holds only in-frame clones, not every one. The data contain around 980,000 clones, about four fifths of them singletons. Sequencing used memory CD4+ T cells from PBMCs. Subset denoted: CD45RA-negative fraction. All receptors come from a young man in good health. Some clones in this sample may be carry-over from other donors' samples.

This sequence joins TRBV19 and TRBJ2-3; no clear D gene. CDR1 is LNHDA and CDR2 is SQIVND in the germline V gene (reference sequence). There are 13 residues in the CDR3. V was clipped by 5 bases and J by 2 bases, with 8 bases between them. The CDR3 DNA sequence: TGTGCCAGTAGTTCCCGGGCCACAGATACGCAGTATTTT. It encodes CASSSRATDTQYF.

J is TRBJ2-1 and V is TRBV5-4; the match to TRBD2 covers 7 bases. The J segment lost 7 bases and the V segment lost 2 bases, leaving 6 bases of the junction unmatched. The CDR3 covers 14 residues. Germline CDR1 SGHNT, CDR2 YYREEE (reference sequence). In DNA, the CDR3 is TGTGCCAGCAGCTTAAACGGCGGGAGTAATGAGCAGTTCTTC. It encodes CASSLNGGSNEQFF.

The chain joins TRBV7-9 to TRBJ1-5; D not resolved. Trimming pared 2 bases from V and 4 bases from J, leaving 6 bases between. The CDR3 loop spans 13 amino acids. In germline, CDR1 is SEHNR, CDR2 FQNEAQ (reference sequence). The CDR3 DNA reads TGTGCCAGCAGCTTAAGAGAGAATCAGCCCCAGCATTTT. It is translated as CASSLRENQPQHF. Using reference TRBV7-9 and TRBJ1-5 for the parts outside the CDR3, the full variable domain is DTGVSQNPRHKITKRGQNVTFRCDPISEHNRLYWYRQTLGQGPEFLTYFQNEAQLEKSRLLSDRFSAERPKGSFSTLEIQRTEQGDSAMYLCASSLRENQPQHFGDGTRLSIL.